This T cell receptor beta chain derives from a study of cytomegalovirus exposure and HLA in healthy donors. In the study overall: In a previous analysis, around 120 million unique TCR beta sequences were found from 150 million to 200 million T cells.

PCR amplification relied on 60 Vbeta primers (plus 13 Jbeta primers). Data came from immunoSEQ multiplex PCR; TCRdb stores just in-frame clones and leaves some out. The sample holds about 200,000 clones, more than 65% seen once. CDR3 length: 15 residues. The germline V and J ends were trimmed by 0 bases and 5 bases, with 14 bases remaining between them. Germline V gene sequence: CDR1 SGHRS, CDR2 YFSETQ. Sample: PBMCs. The chain links TRBV5-1 to TRBJ1-1, with TRBD1 as a possible D gene (5 bases). This receptor was obtained from a woman in her twenties or thirties in good health and CMV-seronegative. The CDR3 sequence is CASSLGASGVTEAFF. The CDR3 DNA sequence: TGCGCCAGCAGCTTGGGGGCATCGGGGGTGACTGAAGCTTTCTTT.